This T cell receptor beta chain appears in the sequencing data of a study of T cell changes during pregnancy in multiple sclerosis. This clone was detected a few times. Profiling relied on immunoSEQ multiplex PCR, and the TCRdb table lists in-frame clones only, not all of them. The table includes 45,000 to 55,000 clones, roughly 90% detected once. The source of this sequence is a female donor with multiple sclerosis, enrolled in a pregnancy study. Sequencing used peripheral blood, obtained in the first trimester of pregnancy.

CDR3 coding DNA: TGTGCCAGCTCACCATCTCCGGGGGAATCACCCCTCCACTTT. This gives the protein CASSPSPGESPLHF. V usage is TRBV18 and J usage is TRBJ1-6; maybe TRBD1 (5 bases). The CDR3 totals 14 residues. Germline V gives CDR1 KGHSH, CDR2 LQKENI. Trimming removed 2 bases from V and 10 bases from J, with 12 bases in between.